This entry features one T cell receptor beta chain sequence. Its antigen is unidentified. The sample is drawn from a study of cytotoxic CD8 clonotypes in ibrutinib-treated CLL. Study overall: Researchers reported about 10 relapsed/refractory and approximately 16 treatment-naive patients, around 17 of them IGHV unmutated. Outcomes included some 24 partial and 2 complete responses; after median around 65 months, roughly 14 stayed remitted and roughly twelve progressed. Notes on the study in general: Researchers report that baseline clonality outpaced age-matched healthy donors and tracked circulating CD8+ T-cell counts.

Measured with immunoSEQ multiplex PCR; TCRdb has only the in-frame clones, and not every one. The repertoire holds over 110,000 clones, under 95% seen once, with under 14% in the top ten. Germline V gene data show CDR1 as MDHEN and CDR2 as SYDVKM. This CDR3 is 17 amino acids long. Deletions cut 4 bases from V and 6 bases from J, with 23 bases between. The chain recombines TRBV28 with TRBJ2-3, with D possibly matching TRBD2 (5 bases). The material sequenced was PBMCs, taken after 12 months of ibrutinib treatment. The receptor's source is a human donor with chronic lymphocytic leukemia. The CDR3 DNA follows: TGTGCCAGCAGTTCCACCTTAGCGTTGCCTTCCCCTGATACGCAGTATTTT. Translation gives CASSSTLALPSPDTQYF.